The 24 T cell receptor beta chains below were found in one sample sequenced in a study of cytomegalovirus exposure and HLA in healthy donors. 13 Jbeta primers and 60 Vbeta primers were used for the PCR. TCRdb keeps only in-frame clones here, not all; method: immunoSEQ multiplex PCR. The sample lists roughly 190,000 clones, roughly four fifths occurring once. The sequenced sample was PBMCs. The source of these receptors is a young woman in good health and CMV-seropositive.

The V and J genes are TRBV7-2 and TRBJ2-5; tentatively, D is TRBD2 (6 bases). In germline, CDR1 is SGHTA, CDR2 FQGNSA. The CDR3 totals 17 residues. V was cut by 5 bases and J by 0 bases, with 19 bases left in between. The DNA for the CDR3 is TGTGCCAGCAGCCGACCCCGGGAGTTAGGTAACCAAGAGACCCAGTACTTC. Its protein is CASSRPRELGNQETQYF.

The chain joins TRBV13 to TRBJ1-1, with 7 bases that match TRBD1. The trim removed 5 bases at V and 6 bases at J, leaving 6 bases unmatched. The germline V gene has CDR1 PRHDT and CDR2 FYEKMQ (reference sequence). The CDR3 has 13 amino acids. The CDR3 here is CASSPGGSAEAFF. In nucleotides, the CDR3 is TGTGCCAGCAGCCCAGGGGGGTCCGCTGAAGCTTTCTTT.

This sequence joins TRBV6-5 and TRBJ2-7, with TRBD1 matching over 8 bases. The germline V gene encodes CDR1 MNHEY and CDR2 SVGAGI. V gave up 4 bases and J gave up 6 bases; unmatched junction bases: 5. The CDR3 spans 13 residues. The DNA for the CDR3 is TGTGCCAGCAGTTCCGGACAGGGTGGCGAGCAGTACTTC. It encodes CASSSGQGGEQYF.

This chain connects TRBV2 to TRBJ2-7; a possible D gene is TRBD1 (6 bases). CDR3 length: 13 amino acids. V lost 7 bases, J lost 10 bases, and 20 bases lay in between. Looked up from germline, CDR1 is SNHLY and CDR2 is FYNNEI. The CDR3 spells CASTPGQSLEQYF. In nucleotides, the CDR3 is TGTGCCAGCACCCCCGGACAGTCCCTCGAACAGTACTTC.

The CDR3 region is CASSSGTGNANNSPLHF. In nucleotides, the CDR3 is TGTGCCAGCAGCTCCGGGACAGGGAACGCCAATAATTCACCCCTCCACTTT. This chain joins TRBV7-6 and TRBJ1-6; 9 bases align to TRBD1. V gave up 4 bases and J gave up 5 bases; unmatched junction bases: 9. The CDR3 has 17 amino acids. The V gene's germline CDR1 is SGHVS and CDR2 FNYEAQ.

The chain employs TRBV7-9 and TRBJ2-7; TRBD1 might be the D (5 bases). V gave up 10 bases and J gave up 5 bases, with 24 bases separating them. CDR3 length: 15 amino acids. Per germline, CDR1 SEHNR and CDR2 FQNEAQ (reference sequence). CDR3 bases: TGTGCCATCACTCGACCGCAGGGCCACGGTGACGAGCAGTACTTC. Its protein is CAITRPQGHGDEQYF.

This clone is a singleton in its sample. This chain connects TRBV9 to TRBJ1-6, with TRBD1 matching 7 bases. The CDR3 length is 17 residues. The V gene's germline CDR1 is SGDLS and CDR2 YYNGEE. V was clipped by 0 bases and J by 0 bases; unmatched bases: 3. CDR3 DNA: TGTGCCAGCAGCGTAGGAACAGGGGCCTCCTATAATTCACCCCTCCACTTT. Protein sequence: CASSVGTGASYNSPLHF.

This clone came up a few times. The gene calls are TRBV5-4 and TRBJ1-2, with TRBD1 matching 8 bases. The CDR3 has 15 amino acids. V lost 4 bases to trimming and J lost 2 bases; unmatched junction nucleotides: 7. Germline CDR1 SGHNT, CDR2 YYREEE (reference sequence). The CDR3 protein is CASSLENRGNYGYTF. CDR3 nucleotide sequence: TGTGCCAGCAGCCTTGAAAACAGGGGGAACTATGGCTACACCTTC.

The chain carries TRBV7-2 and TRBJ1-4, with 8 bases matching TRBD1. V lost 6 bases to trimming and J lost 3 bases; unmatched junction nucleotides: 6. The CDR3 loop spans 15 amino acids. In germline, CDR1 is SGHTA, CDR2 FQGNSA. CDR3 nucleotide sequence: TGTGCCAGCAGACAACAGGGGGGGCCTAATGAAAAACTGTTTTTT. Translation gives CASRQQGGPNEKLFF.

The rearrangement links TRBV27 to TRBJ2-7, with 8 bases that match TRBD1. The CDR3 has 15 amino acids. The germline gives CDR1 MNHEY, CDR2 SMNVEV (reference sequence). V was pared by 3 bases and J by 0 bases, with 4 bases of the junction left unmatched. In DNA form, the CDR3 reads TGTGCCAGCAGTTTTAGACAGGGGCCCTCCTACGAGCAGTACTTC. Translation gives CASSFRQGPSYEQYF.

The V gene is TRBV5-1, the J gene TRBJ2-5; 8 nucleotides align to TRBD1. The J segment lost 7 bases and the V segment lost 2 bases, leaving 7 bases of the junction unmatched. The CDR3 length is 14 residues. Germline V gives CDR1 SGHRS, CDR2 YFSETQ. CDR3 amino acids: CASSLQGVRGTQYF. CDR3 DNA: TGCGCCAGCAGCTTACAGGGGGTCCGAGGGACCCAGTACTTC.

The rearrangement links TRBV10-3 to TRBJ2-7; 10 positions agree with TRBD2. The V gene end was trimmed by 0 bases and the J gene end by 2 bases; junction bases not matched to a gene: 7. The CDR3 runs to 17 residues. Germline V CDR1 and CDR2: ENHRY, SYGVKD. The CDR3 DNA reads TGTGCCATCAGTGAGTCGGCTAGCGGGAGTTGGACCTACGAGCAGTACTTC. Translating it yields CAISESASGSWTYEQYF.

This clone showed up just a few times. The chain is built from TRBV9 and TRBJ1-2; D is unresolved. This CDR3 has 14 residues. From germline, CDR1 is SGDLS and CDR2 YYNGEE. V was clipped by 4 bases and J by 1 base, with 11 bases between them. CDR3 protein: CASSPSDFNYGYTF. The CDR3 nucleotides read TGTGCCAGCAGCCCTAGTGATTTTAACTATGGCTACACCTTC.

The V and J genes are TRBV18 and TRBJ1-1; D gene ambiguous. CDR3 length equals 16 residues. The germline V gene encodes CDR1 KGHSH and CDR2 LQKENI. V was pared by 4 bases and J by 2 bases, with 17 bases between. CDR3: CASSLTPVEGNTEAFF. The CDR3 region has the DNA TGTGCCAGCTCACTCACTCCAGTTGAGGGTAACACTGAAGCTTTCTTT.

The chain employs TRBV20-1 and TRBJ1-1; D unresolved. Germline-derived CDR1 and CDR2 are DFQATT and SNEGSKA (reference sequence). V was shortened by 1 base and J by 9 bases, with 6 bases between the two germline ends. The CDR3 covers 10 residues. CDR3 sequence reads: CSARGGKAFF. In nucleotides, the CDR3 is TGCAGTGCTAGAGGAGGTAAAGCTTTCTTT.

The V call is TRBV7-9, the J call TRBJ2-2; weak D call: TRBD2 (6 bases). Germline CDR1 is SEHNR and CDR2 is FQNEAQ (reference sequence). The V gene lost 6 bases and the J gene lost 5 bases, with 16 bases spanning the gap. CDR3 length: 15 amino acids. The CDR3 loop reads CASSEYGGRTGELFF. In nucleotides, the CDR3 is TGTGCCAGCAGTGAATATGGGGGGAGGACCGGGGAGCTGTTTTTT.

The chain employs TRBV9 and TRBJ2-3; 16 bases align to TRBD2. This CDR3 has 19 residues. The germline V gene has CDR1 SGDLS and CDR2 YYNGEE. V was pared by 7 bases and J by 6 bases, with 17 bases of the junction left unmatched. The CDR3 loop reads CASARWSGTSGRAQDTQYF. The CDR3 DNA reads as TGTGCCAGCGCTCGTTGGTCCGGGACTAGCGGGAGGGCCCAGGATACGCAGTATTTT.

The rearrangement links TRBV5-1 to TRBJ2-2; D perhaps matches TRBD1 (5 bases). V dropped 0 bases and J dropped 6 bases, with 12 bases sitting between them. Looked up from germline, CDR1 is SGHRS and CDR2 is YFSETQ. The length of the CDR3 is 15 residues. The CDR3: CASSLADGRAGELFF. The CDR3 DNA is TGCGCCAGCAGCTTGGCCGATGGCAGGGCCGGGGAGCTGTTTTTT.

V gene TRBV18 combines with J gene TRBJ1-1; weak D call: TRBD1 (6 bases). The CDR3 spans 17 residues. V lost 6 bases and J 1 base, leaving 21 bases between the germline ends. Germline V gives CDR1 KGHSH, CDR2 LQKENI. The CDR3 spells CASSLVGGRQKNTEAFF. CDR3 sequence (DNA): TGTGCCAGCTCGCTCGTAGGGGGACGCCAGAAGAACACTGAAGCTTTCTTT.

The chain joins TRBV30 to TRBJ1-4; D uncertain. CDR1 is GTSNPN and CDR2 is SVGIG in the germline V gene (reference sequence). Trimming left V 0 bases short and J 8 bases short, with 10 bases between. The CDR3 contains 13 residues. CDR3 nucleotides: TGTGCCTGGAGTGTACAGTTGAAGGAAAAACTGTTTTTT. Encoded protein: CAWSVQLKEKLFF.

This clone was recorded once. This rearrangement joins TRBV5-6 to TRBJ2-3; TRBD2 aligns across 7 bases. The germline V gene encodes CDR1 SGHDT and CDR2 YYEEEE. This CDR3 has 17 residues. The trim removed 0 bases at V and 4 bases at J, leaving 11 bases unmatched. In DNA form, the CDR3 reads TGTGCCAGCAGCTTGGAGGCGGGGGAGGATGGAGCAGATACGCAGTATTTT. It translates to CASSLEAGEDGADTQYF.

This chain connects TRBV27 to TRBJ1-2, with TRBD1 matching 8 bases. The CDR3 is 14 residues long. CDR1 is MNHEY and CDR2 is SMNVEV in the germline V gene (reference sequence). With 7 bases clipped from V and 7 bases from J, the junction kept 11 bases outside the gene matches. CDR3 loop: CASKFQGAMGGYTF. Here the CDR3 DNA reads TGTGCCAGCAAGTTCCAGGGGGCTATGGGTGGCTACACCTTC.

This clone was observed a handful of times. The chain has TRBV9 and TRBJ1-5; D may be TRBD1 (5 bases). Trimming shortened V by 0 bases and J by 10 bases, and 14 bases separated the two germline ends. Germline-derived CDR1 and CDR2 are SGDLS and YYNGEE. The CDR3 extends over 14 amino acids. This CDR3 reads CASSVGGNKEPQHF. The CDR3 DNA follows: TGTGCCAGCAGCGTAGGGGGCAATAAGGAACCCCAGCATTTT.

The rearrangement joins TRBV5-1 to TRBJ2-7; D is undetermined. The length of the CDR3 is 14 residues. Germline CDR1 and CDR2: SGHRS and YFSETQ. V was trimmed by 0 bases and J by 5 bases, leaving 12 bases between them. The CDR3 protein is CASSLAEARNEQYF. The CDR3 DNA follows: TGCGCCAGCAGCTTGGCCGAGGCGAGGAACGAGCAGTACTTC. The full variable domain, its missing parts supplied by reference TRBV5-1 and TRBJ2-7, is KAGVTQTPRYLIKTRGQQVTLSCSPISGHRSVSWYQQTPGQGLQFLFEYFSETQRNKGNFPGRFSGRQFSNSRSEMNVSTLELGDSALYLCASSLAEARNEQYFGPGTRLTVT.